This record looks at one T cell receptor (beta chain) sequence and its context. These data belong to a study of T cell responses to AZD1222 COVID-19 vaccine. Libraries were prepared by immunoSEQ multiplex PCR; TCRdb keeps only in-frame clonotypes and omits some of them. The table records some 180,000 clones, approximately 91% of them present only once. The CDR3 spans 16 residues. CDR1 and CDR2 (germline): WNHNN, SYGVQD (reference sequence). With 4 bases removed from V and 2 bases from J, the gap between germline ends came to 16 bases. This clonotype was obtained from an adult who received the AZD1222 COVID-19 vaccine. The sequencing used peripheral blood, collected 28 days after the second AZD1222 dose. This sequence joins TRBV10-1 and TRBJ2-3; D might be TRBD2 (5 bases). The chain's CDR3 is CASSAVLGQTTDTQYF. CDR3 coding DNA: TGCGCCAGCAGTGCCGTACTAGGCCAAACCACAGATACGCAGTATTTT.